Listed below are T cell receptor beta chains from one sample, sequenced in a study of T cell responses to AZD1222 COVID-19 vaccine. Generated by immunoSEQ multiplex PCR, the TCRdb table keeps only in-frame clones and is missing some. The sample has some 150,000 clones, about nine tenths seen once. The sequenced sample was peripheral blood, obtained 28 days after the second AZD1222 dose. The receptor set was obtained from an adult who received the AZD1222 COVID-19 vaccine. CDR3s include the opening cysteine and the closing phenylalanine or tryptophan. A D gene is named only where the DNA matches it firmly. Some rows mark clone size as missing; the rest say once, few, many or name a class of expanded clone.

NA	TRBV6-1	TRBD2	TRBJ2-1	CASSEIAGPRANEQFF	TGTGCCAGCAGTGAGATAGCGGGCCCCCGAGCCAATGAGCAGTTCTTC
NA	TRBV24-1	NA	TRBJ2-2	CATSVRPGELFF	TGTGCCACCAGTGTGCGTCCCGGGGAGCTGTTTTTT
NA	TRBV7-8	NA	TRBJ2-3	CASSLAHSGHTDTQYF	TGTGCCAGCAGCTTAGCGCATAGCGGCCACACAGATACGCAGTATTTT
few	TRBV20-1	TRBD1	TRBJ1-2	CSASSLTGAYGYTF	TGCAGTGCTAGTTCCCTGACAGGGGCCTATGGCTACACCTTC
NA	TRBV19	NA	TRBJ1-3	CATASGLSSGNTIYF	TGTGCCACCGCATCTGGACTTAGCTCTGGAAACACCATATATTTT
NA	TRBV6-5	NA	TRBJ1-4	CASTRDLLDEKLFF	TGTGCCAGCACCCGGGACCTTTTAGATGAAAAACTGTTTTTT
NA	TRBV7-2	TRBD1	TRBJ2-6	CASNLGTGLTRTGANVLTF	TGTGCCAGCAATTTGGGGACAGGCCTTACCCGGACGGGGGCCAACGTCCTGACTTTC
once	TRBV6-5	NA	TRBJ2-7	CASSYAHNGYEQYF	TGTGCCAGCAGTTACGCGCACAACGGCTACGAGCAGTACTTC
NA	TRBV6-5	NA	TRBJ1-5	CASSPKWGSNQPQHF	TGTGCCAGCAGCCCCAAGTGGGGAAGCAATCAGCCCCAGCATTTT
NA	TRBV3-1/TRBV3-2	TRBD1	TRBJ2-7	CASSLLSGGAYEQYF	TGTGCCAGCAGCCTCCTTTCAGGGGGTGCCTACGAGCAGTACTTC
NA	TRBV6-5	NA	TRBJ1-1	CASTERPRDAEAFF	TGTGCCAGCACCGAAAGGCCGAGGGATGCTGAAGCTTTCTTT
NA	TRBV21-1	NA	TRBJ2-7	CASSKDGRETTYEQYF	TGTGCCAGCAGCAAAGACGGGCGGGAGACCACCTACGAGCAGTACTTC
NA	TRBV29-1	NA	TRBJ2-6	CSAISRGARSSGANVLTF	TGCAGCGCCATCTCTCGGGGGGCTAGATCTTCTGGGGCCAACGTCCTGACTTTC
NA	TRBV30	TRBD2	TRBJ2-1	CAWIAAGVYNEQFF	TGTGCCTGGATCGCAGCGGGGGTCTACAATGAGCAGTTCTTC
NA	TRBV7-9	TRBD1	TRBJ2-7	CASSLSRDRAYEQYF	TGTGCCAGCAGCCTAAGCCGGGACAGGGCCTACGAGCAGTACTTC
NA	TRBV19	NA	TRBJ2-1	CASSIGSTSYNEQFF	TGTGCCAGTAGTATCGGCAGCACCTCCTACAATGAGCAGTTCTTC
NA	TRBV30	NA	TRBJ1-3	CAWSQGFISGNTIYF	TGTGCCTGGAGTCAGGGCTTCATCTCTGGAAACACCATATATTTT
NA	TRBV24-1	TRBD2	TRBJ2-4	CATSQGILAGGPGGIQYF	TGTGCCACCAGCCAGGGAATCCTAGCGGGAGGGCCGGGGGGCATTCAGTACTTC
NA	TRBV24-1	NA	TRBJ1-5	CATSDSHGNQPQHF	TGTGCCACCAGTGACTCACATGGTAATCAGCCCCAGCATTTT
NA	TRBV20-1	NA	TRBJ1-2	CSARADSYTF	TGCAGTGCTAGGGCCGACTCCTACACCTTC
NA	TRBV19	NA	TRBJ2-3	CASSIQGTDTQYF	TGTGCCAGTAGTATACAGGGGACAGATACGCAGTATTTT
NA	TRBV7-9	NA	TRBJ1-3	CASSSPLSGGTIYF	TGTGCCAGCAGCTCCCCCCTCTCCGGTGGCACCATATATTTT
once	TRBV5-1	TRBD1	TRBJ1-4	CASSSGVTGGRNEKLFF	TGCGCCAGCAGCTCGGGAGTTACAGGGGGCCGTAATGAAAAACTGTTTTTT
NA	TRBV24-1	NA	TRBJ1-1	CATSDWGHTEAFF	TGTGCCACCAGTGATTGGGGTCACACTGAAGCTTTCTTT
NA	TRBV29-1	TRBD2	TRBJ2-7	CSVGTSDGRGEQYF	TGCAGCGTGGGGACTAGCGACGGTCGGGGCGAGCAGTACTTC
once	TRBV12-3/TRBV12-4	NA	TRBJ2-3	CASLPGELDTQYF	TGTGCCAGCCTGCCGGGGGAGTTAGATACGCAGTATTTT
NA	TRBV7-9	NA	TRBJ1-1	CASSSKPQDTNTEAFF	TGTGCCAGCAGCTCCAAACCCCAGGATACGAACACTGAAGCTTTCTTT
NA	TRBV7-6	NA	TRBJ1-3	CASSLNGNTIYF	TGTGCCAGCAGCTTAAATGGGAACACCATATATTTT
NA	TRBV11-2	NA	TRBJ1-5	CASSGSTSNQPQHF	TGTGCCAGCAGTGGTTCGACTAGCAATCAGCCCCAGCATTTT
NA	TRBV18	TRBD1	TRBJ1-2	CASSPRQGANYGYTF	TGTGCCAGCTCACCTAGACAGGGTGCTAACTATGGCTACACCTTC
NA	TRBV2	TRBD1	TRBJ1-2	CASRDRNYGYTF	TGTGCCAGCAGGGACAGGAACTATGGCTACACCTTC
NA	TRBV5-1	TRBD2	TRBJ2-1	CASSLRGGGNEQFF	TGCGCCAGCAGCTTGAGGGGCGGGGGAAATGAGCAGTTCTTC
NA	TRBV27	TRBD2	TRBJ2-7	CASSPLELAGGPREQYF	TGTGCCAGCAGTCCCCTCGAGCTAGCGGGAGGGCCCAGGGAGCAGTACTTC
NA	TRBV3-1/TRBV3-2	TRBD1	TRBJ1-1	CASSHWDRQNTEAFF	TGTGCCAGCAGCCACTGGGACAGACAGAACACTGAAGCTTTCTTT
NA	TRBV5-4	NA	TRBJ2-3	CASSAGGGTDTQYF	TGTGCCAGCAGCGCAGGAGGGGGCACAGATACGCAGTATTTT
NA	TRBV9	NA	TRBJ2-5	CASSTGNGLNQETQYF	TGTGCCAGCAGCACAGGGAACGGGCTCAATCAAGAGACCCAGTACTTC
NA	TRBV2	NA	TRBJ1-2	CASRAWGTTNYGYTF	TGTGCCAGCAGGGCTTGGGGGACTACTAACTATGGCTACACCTTC
NA	TRBV10-3	TRBD1	TRBJ1-2	CAISDGQGLRYGYTF	TGTGCCATCAGTGACGGACAGGGACTTAGGTATGGCTACACCTTC
NA	TRBV5-8	NA	TRBJ2-7	CASRSDGRAYF	TGTGCCAGCAGATCAGACGGAAGGGCGTACTTC